A selection of T cell receptor beta chains follows, all from one sample in a study of beta chain features in type 1 diabetes. Libraries were prepared by immunoSEQ multiplex PCR; TCRdb keeps only in-frame clonotypes and omits some of them. The sample yields approximately 260,000 clones, roughly 25% seen once. Material: naive CD4+ T cells from blood. The origin of the receptors is a young woman with type 1 diabetes. CDR3s include the opening cysteine and the closing phenylalanine or tryptophan. The order of the fields is J gene, V gene, CDR3 protein.

TRBJ2-1,TRBV7-9,CASSLDRVSGDEQFF
TRBJ1-5,TRBV30,CAWSATGNQPQHF
TRBJ2-7,TRBV29-1,CSVGGQGGEQYF
TRBJ1-2,TRBV7-9,CASSGQGGNYGYTF
TRBJ1-5,TRBV18,CASSPSGGNSNQPQHF
TRBJ2-7,TRBV4-1,CASSQEDRDYEQYF
TRBJ1-2,TRBV6-1,CASSEGLRGINYGYTF
TRBJ2-7,TRBV5-1,CASSLGSSGISEQYF
TRBJ1-1,TRBV29-1,CSVSRARTEAFF
TRBJ1-2,TRBV19,CASSRDSYGYTF
TRBJ2-1,TRBV19,CASIGTSGIGEQFF
TRBJ2-7,TRBV7-9,CASSLPAGEGVEQYF
TRBJ2-1,TRBV28,CASSSGQGYNEQFF
TRBJ2-1,TRBV7-3,CASSLWQVTYNEQFF
TRBJ1-5,TRBV5-1,CASSLAGVGKPQHF
TRBJ2-4,TRBV2,CASSEFDGGPGNIQYF
TRBJ1-1,TRBV28,CASSNQGWNTEAFF
TRBJ2-7,TRBV30,CAWSGDRGIEQYF
TRBJ2-1,TRBV4-1,CASSQDASGVYNEQFF
TRBJ2-7,TRBV15,CATSRDGSESYEQYF
TRBJ2-1,TRBV29-1,CSVEVFLGGEQFF
TRBJ2-7,TRBV6-5,CASSYNRDSYEQYF
TRBJ1-2,TRBV29-1,CSVGEEVGYGYTF
TRBJ1-3,TRBV29-1,CSVEGQGFGNTIYF
TRBJ2-7,TRBV28,CASSPVDRVHEQYF